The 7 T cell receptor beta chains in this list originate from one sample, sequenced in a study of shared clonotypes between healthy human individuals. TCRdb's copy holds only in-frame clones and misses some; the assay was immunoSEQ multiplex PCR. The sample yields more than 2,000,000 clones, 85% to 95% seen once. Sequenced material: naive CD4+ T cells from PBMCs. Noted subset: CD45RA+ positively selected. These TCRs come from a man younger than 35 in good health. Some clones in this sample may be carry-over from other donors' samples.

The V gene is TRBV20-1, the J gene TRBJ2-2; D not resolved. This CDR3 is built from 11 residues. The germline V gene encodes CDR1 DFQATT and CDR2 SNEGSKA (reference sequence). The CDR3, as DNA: TGCAAGGTGGGGTGTCCCGGGGAGCTGTTTTTT. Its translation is CKVGCPGELFF.

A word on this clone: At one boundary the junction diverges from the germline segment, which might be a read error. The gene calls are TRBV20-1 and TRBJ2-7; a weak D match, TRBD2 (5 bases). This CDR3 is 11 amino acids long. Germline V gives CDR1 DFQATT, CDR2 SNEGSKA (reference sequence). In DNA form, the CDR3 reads TGCAGTGCCAGAGGGATGGGCGAGCAGTACTTC. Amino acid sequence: CSARGMGEQYF.

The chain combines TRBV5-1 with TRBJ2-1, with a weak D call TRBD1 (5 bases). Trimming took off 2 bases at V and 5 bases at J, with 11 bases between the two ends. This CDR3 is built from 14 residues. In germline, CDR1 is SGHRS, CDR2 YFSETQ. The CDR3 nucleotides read TGCGCCAGCAGCTTCCAGGACACCCACAATGAGCAGTTCTTC. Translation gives CASSFQDTHNEQFF.

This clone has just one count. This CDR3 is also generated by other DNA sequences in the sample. The CDR3 sequence is CASSLRANYGYTF. CDR3 in DNA: TGTGCCAGCAGTTTACGCGCCAACTATGGCTACACCTTC. The J gene is TRBJ1-2, the V gene TRBV28; D gene ambiguous. Trimming shortened V by 2 bases and J by 2 bases, and 6 bases separated the two germline ends. Looked up from germline, CDR1 is MDHEN and CDR2 is SYDVKM. The CDR3 is made up of 13 amino acids.

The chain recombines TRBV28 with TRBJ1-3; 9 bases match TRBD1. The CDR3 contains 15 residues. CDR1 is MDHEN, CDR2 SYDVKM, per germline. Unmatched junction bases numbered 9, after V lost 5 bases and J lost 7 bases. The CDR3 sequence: CASSPSGQGRNTIYF. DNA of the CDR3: TGTGCCAGCAGTCCCTCGGGACAGGGTAGGAACACCATATATTTT.

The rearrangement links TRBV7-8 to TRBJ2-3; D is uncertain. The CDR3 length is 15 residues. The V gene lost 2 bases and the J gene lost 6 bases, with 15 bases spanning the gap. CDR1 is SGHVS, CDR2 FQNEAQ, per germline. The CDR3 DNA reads TGTGCCAGCAGCTTAAGTCGGCCGTTGATCGATACGCAGTATTTT. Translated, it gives CASSLSRPLIDTQYF.

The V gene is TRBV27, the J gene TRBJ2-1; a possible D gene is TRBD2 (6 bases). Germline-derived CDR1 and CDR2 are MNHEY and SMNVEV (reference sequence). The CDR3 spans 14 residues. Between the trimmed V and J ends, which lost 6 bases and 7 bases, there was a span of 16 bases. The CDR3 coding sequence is TGTGCCAGCAGCCCGCGGGACGGCGAGAATGAGCAGTTCTTC. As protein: CASSPRDGENEQFF.